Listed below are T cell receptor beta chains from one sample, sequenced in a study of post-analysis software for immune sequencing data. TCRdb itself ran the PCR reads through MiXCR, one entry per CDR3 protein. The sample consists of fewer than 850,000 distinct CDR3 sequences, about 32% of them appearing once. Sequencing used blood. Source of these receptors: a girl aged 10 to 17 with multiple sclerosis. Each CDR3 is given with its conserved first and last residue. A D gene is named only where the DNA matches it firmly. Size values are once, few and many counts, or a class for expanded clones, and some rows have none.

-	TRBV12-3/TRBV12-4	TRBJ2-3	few	CASSYRFPDTQYF	TGTGCCAGCAGTTACAGGTTCCCAGATACGCAGTATTTT
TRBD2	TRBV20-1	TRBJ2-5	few	CSAEPGGTPRDQYF	TGCAGTGCTGAACCGGGGGGAACCCCCAGGGACCAGTACTTC
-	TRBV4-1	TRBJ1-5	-	CASSQEGAGQPQHF	TGCGCCAGCAGCCAAGAGGGGGCTGGGCAGCCCCAGCATTTT
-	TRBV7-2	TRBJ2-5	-	CASSSDPGARETQYF	TGTGCCAGCAGCTCCGATCCGGGGGCCCGGGAGACCCAGTACTTC
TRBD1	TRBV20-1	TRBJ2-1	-	CSASQGQGNNEQFF	TGCAGTGCTAGTCAGGGACAGGGAAACAATGAGCAGTTCTTC
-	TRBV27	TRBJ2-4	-	CASSRGHDIQYF	TGTGCCAGCAGCCGAGGACACGACATTCAGTACTTC
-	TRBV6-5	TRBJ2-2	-	CASRPQNTGELFF	TGTGCCAGCAGACCACAGAACACCGGGGAGCTGTTTTTT
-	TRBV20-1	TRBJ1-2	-	CSAKTDHSGGYTF	TGCAGTGCCAAAACTGACCACTCGGGGGGCTACACCTTC
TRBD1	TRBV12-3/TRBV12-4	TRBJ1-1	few	CASTMTGRNTEAFF	TGTGCCAGCACCATGACAGGGAGGAACACTGAAGCTTTCTTT
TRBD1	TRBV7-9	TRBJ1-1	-	CASSLVQGAAEAFF	TGTGCCAGCAGCTTGGTTCAGGGGGCCGCTGAAGCTTTCTTT
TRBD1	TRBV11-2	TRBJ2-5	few	CASSLEMPGTGNQETQYF	TGTGCCAGCAGCTTAGAAATGCCCGGGACAGGGAATCAAGAGACCCAGTACTTC
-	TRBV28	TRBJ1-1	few	CASSSAYGGAFF	TGTGCCAGCAGTTCAGCTTATGGGGGCGCTTTCTTT
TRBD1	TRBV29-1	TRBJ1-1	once	CSVEQGAFTEAFF	TGCAGCGTGGAACAGGGGGCTTTCACTGAAGCTTTCTTT
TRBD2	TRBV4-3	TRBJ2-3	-	CASSQDRSGTSGVDTQYF	TGCGCCAGCAGCCAAGATCGATCCGGGACTAGCGGGGTAGATACGCAGTATTTT
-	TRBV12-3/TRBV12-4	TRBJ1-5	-	CASSLRGMGRPQHF	TGTGCCAGCAGTTTGCGGGGAATGGGTCGGCCCCAGCATTTT
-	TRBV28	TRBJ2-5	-	CASSSLYGTSEETQYF	TGTGCCAGCAGCTCTCTTTACGGGACTTCCGAAGAGACCCAGTACTTC